This TCR beta chain was sequenced for a study of cytomegalovirus exposure and HLA in healthy donors. The overall study: A previous analysis identified 95 million to 140 million unique TCR beta sequences derived from about 180 million T cells. Study conclusions and caveats: The study labeled under 200 TCR beta chains cytomegalovirus-associated.

The PCR made use of 60 Vbeta and 13 Jbeta primers. The assay was immunoSEQ multiplex PCR, and TCRdb's table has in-frame clones only and misses some. The table includes 200,000 to 250,000 clones, approximately 81% detected once. As concerns this clone: Its antigen is not known.

The source is a woman aged 55 to 70 in good health and CMV-seropositive. The sample comprised PBMCs.

In DNA, the CDR3 is TGCGCCAGCAGCTTGGCGGGACAGGCGAGCTCCTACAATGAGCAGTTCTTC. Translated, it gives CASSLAGQASSYNEQFF. V and J are TRBV5-1 and TRBJ2-1; 8 bases agree with TRBD1. The junction had 5 bases not matched to a gene; V was cut back by 0 bases and J by 0 bases. The germline V gene encodes CDR1 SGHRS and CDR2 YFSETQ. CDR3 length equals 17 residues.